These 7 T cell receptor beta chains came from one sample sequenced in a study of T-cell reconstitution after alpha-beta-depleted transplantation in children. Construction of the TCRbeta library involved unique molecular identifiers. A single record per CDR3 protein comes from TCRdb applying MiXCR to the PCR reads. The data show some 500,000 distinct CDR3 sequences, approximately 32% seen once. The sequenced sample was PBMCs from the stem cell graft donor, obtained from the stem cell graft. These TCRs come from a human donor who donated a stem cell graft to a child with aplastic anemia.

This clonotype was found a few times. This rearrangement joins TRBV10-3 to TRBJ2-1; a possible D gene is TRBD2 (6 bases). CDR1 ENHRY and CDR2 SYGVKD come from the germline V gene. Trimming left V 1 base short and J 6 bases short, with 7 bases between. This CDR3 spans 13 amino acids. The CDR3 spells CAISEYSGNEQFF. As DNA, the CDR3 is TGTGCCATCAGTGAGTATAGCGGCAATGAGCAGTTCTTC.

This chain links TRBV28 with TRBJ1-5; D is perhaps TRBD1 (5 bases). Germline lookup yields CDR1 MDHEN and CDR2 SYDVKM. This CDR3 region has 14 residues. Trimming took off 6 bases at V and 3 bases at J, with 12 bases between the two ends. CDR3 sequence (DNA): TGTGCCAGCAGGCAGGGCGGTAACAATCAGCCCCAGCATTTT. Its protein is CASRQGGNNQPQHF.

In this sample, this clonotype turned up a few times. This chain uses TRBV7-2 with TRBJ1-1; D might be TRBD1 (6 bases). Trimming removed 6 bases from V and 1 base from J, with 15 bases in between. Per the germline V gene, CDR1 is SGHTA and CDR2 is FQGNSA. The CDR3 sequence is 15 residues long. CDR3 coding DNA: TGTGCCAGCAGGTACGAGACAGGTCGGAACACTGAAGCTTTCTTT. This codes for CASRYETGRNTEAFF. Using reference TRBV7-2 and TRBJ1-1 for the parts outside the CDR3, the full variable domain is GAGVSQSPSNKVTEKGKDVELRCDPISGHTALYWYRQSLGQGLEFLIYFQGNSAPDKSGLPSDRFSAERTGGSVSTLTIQRTQQEDSAVYLCASRYETGRNTEAFFGQGTRLTVV.

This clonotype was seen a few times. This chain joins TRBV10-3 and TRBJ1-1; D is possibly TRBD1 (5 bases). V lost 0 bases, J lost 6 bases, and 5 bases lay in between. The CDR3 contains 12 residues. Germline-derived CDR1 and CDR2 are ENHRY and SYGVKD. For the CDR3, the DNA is TGTGCCATCAGTGAGTCGGGGGCTGAAGCTTTCTTT. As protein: CAISESGAEAFF.

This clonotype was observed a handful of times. The CDR3 here is CASSLALAGSDRQYF. CDR3 DNA: TGTGCCAGCAGCTTAGCACTAGCGGGATCCGATCGGCAGTACTTC. The chain uses TRBV7-2 and TRBJ2-7; TRBD2 matches at 10 bases. From germline, CDR1 is SGHTA and CDR2 FQGNSA. This CDR3 contains 15 residues. Trimming at V came to 0 bases and at J to 9 bases, leaving 8 bases not matched to a gene.

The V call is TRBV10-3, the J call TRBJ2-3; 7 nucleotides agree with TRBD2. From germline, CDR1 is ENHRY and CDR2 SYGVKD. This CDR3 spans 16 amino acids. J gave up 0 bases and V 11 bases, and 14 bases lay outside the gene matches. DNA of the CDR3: TGTGCCGTCGCGAGGGAGGGGCGAACTAGCACAGATACGCAGTATTTT. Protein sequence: CAVAREGRTSTDTQYF.

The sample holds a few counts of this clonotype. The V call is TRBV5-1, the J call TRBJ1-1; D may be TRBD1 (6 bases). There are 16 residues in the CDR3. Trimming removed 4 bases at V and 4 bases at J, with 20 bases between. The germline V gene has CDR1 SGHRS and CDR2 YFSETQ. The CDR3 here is CASSAGIVGGRTEAFF. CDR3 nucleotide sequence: TGCGCCAGCAGCGCTGGGATAGTCGGGGGGCGCACTGAAGCTTTCTTT. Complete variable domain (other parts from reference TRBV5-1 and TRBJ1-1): KAGVTQTPRYLIKTRGQQVTLSCSPISGHRSVSWYQQTPGQGLQFLFEYFSETQRNKGNFPGRFSGRQFSNSRSEMNVSTLELGDSALYLCASSAGIVGGRTEAFFGQGTRLTVV.